The clone carrying this T cell receptor (beta chain) was detected a few times. This sample was included in a study of blood T cells in healthy people across ages. V was pared by 3 bases and J by 8 bases, with 11 bases of the junction left unmatched. The length of the CDR3 is 16 residues. Germline V gene sequence: CDR1 MGHDK, CDR2 SYGVNS. The authors ran a second PCR of about 7 to 12 cycles using a sample-barcoded 5' primer and a J-beta primer mix. CDR3-containing paired-end reads numbering at least 2.5 million came from each sample. TCRdb reprocessed the 5' RACE reads with MiXCR, giving one entry per CDR3 protein. Seen here are about 970,000 distinct CDR3 sequences, approximately 50% observed once, and the top ten hold 20% to 25%.

The source material was blood. This receptor was obtained from a woman aged 60-70 years in good health. The chain couples TRBV25-1 to TRBJ2-4; 9 bases match TRBD1. CDR3 bases: TGTGCCAGCAGTGACCCTACAGGGGGCAGGGGGTACATTCAGTACTTC. The encoded protein is CASSDPTGGRGYIQYF.